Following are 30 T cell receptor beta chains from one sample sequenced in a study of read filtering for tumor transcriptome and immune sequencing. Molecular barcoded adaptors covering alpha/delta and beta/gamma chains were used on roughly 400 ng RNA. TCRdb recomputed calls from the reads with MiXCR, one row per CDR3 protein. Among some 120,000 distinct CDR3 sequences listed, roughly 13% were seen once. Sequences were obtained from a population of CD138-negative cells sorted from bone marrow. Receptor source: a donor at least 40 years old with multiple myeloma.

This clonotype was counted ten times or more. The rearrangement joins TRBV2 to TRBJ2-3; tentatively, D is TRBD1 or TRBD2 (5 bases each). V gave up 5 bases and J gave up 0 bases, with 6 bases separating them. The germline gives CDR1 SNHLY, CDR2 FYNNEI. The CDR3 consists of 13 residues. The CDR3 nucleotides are TGTGCCAGCAGTTGGGGGAGCACAGATACGCAGTATTTT. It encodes CASSWGSTDTQYF.

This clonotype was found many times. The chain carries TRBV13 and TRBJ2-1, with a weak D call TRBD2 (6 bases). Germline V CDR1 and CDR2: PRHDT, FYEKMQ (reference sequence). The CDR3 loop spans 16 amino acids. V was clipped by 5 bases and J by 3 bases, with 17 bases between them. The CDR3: CASSLFGLSIYNEQFF. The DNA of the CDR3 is TGTGCCAGCAGCCTATTCGGACTATCGATCTACAATGAGCAGTTCTTC. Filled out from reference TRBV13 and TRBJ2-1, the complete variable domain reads AAGVIQSPRHLIKEKRETATLKCYPIPRHDTVYWYQQGPGQDPQFLISFYEKMQSDKGSIPDRFSAQQFSDYHSELNMSSLELGDSALYFCASSLFGLSIYNEQFFGPGTRLTVL.

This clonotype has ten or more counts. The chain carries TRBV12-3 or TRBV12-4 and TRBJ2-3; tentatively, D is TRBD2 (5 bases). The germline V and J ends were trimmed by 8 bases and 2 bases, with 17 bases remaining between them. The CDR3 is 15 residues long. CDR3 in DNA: TGTGCCAGCGCCCTTCGGGGTATTTCCACAGATACGCAGTATTTT. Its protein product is CASALRGISTDTQYF.

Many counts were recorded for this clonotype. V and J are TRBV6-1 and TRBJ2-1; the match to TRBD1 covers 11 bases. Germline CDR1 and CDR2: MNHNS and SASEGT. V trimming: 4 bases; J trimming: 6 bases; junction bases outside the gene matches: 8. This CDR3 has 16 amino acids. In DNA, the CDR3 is TGTGCCAGCAGTGGGAGACCGGGACAGGGGGGCAATGAGCAGTTCTTC. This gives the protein CASSGRPGQGGNEQFF.

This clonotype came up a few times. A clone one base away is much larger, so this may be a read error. CDR3 sequence: CASSLEVQRGTGELFF. The CDR3 DNA sequence: TGTGCCAGCAGCTTAGAGGTCCAGCGGGGAACCGGGGAGCTGTTTTTT. The gene calls are TRBV5-5 and TRBJ2-2; 7 nucleotides agree with TRBD2. Germline-derived CDR1 and CDR2 are SGHKS and YYEKEE (reference sequence). This CDR3 comprises 16 residues. The ends lost 2 bases at V and 5 bases at J; junction bases unmatched: 9. Combining the CDR3 with reference TRBV5-5 and TRBJ2-2 gives the whole variable domain DAGVTQSPTHLIKTRGQQVTLRCSPISGHKSVSWYQQVLGQGPQFIFQYYEKEERGRGNFPDRFSARQFPNYSSELNVNALLLGDSALYLCASSLEVQRGTGELFFGEGSRLTVL.

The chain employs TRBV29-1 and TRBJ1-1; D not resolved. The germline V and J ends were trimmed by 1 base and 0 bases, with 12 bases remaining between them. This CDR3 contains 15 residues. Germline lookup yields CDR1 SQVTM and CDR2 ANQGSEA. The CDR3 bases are TGCAGCGTTGAAGCCCAACCGACGGTGAACACTGAAGCTTTCTTT. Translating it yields CSVEAQPTVNTEAFF.

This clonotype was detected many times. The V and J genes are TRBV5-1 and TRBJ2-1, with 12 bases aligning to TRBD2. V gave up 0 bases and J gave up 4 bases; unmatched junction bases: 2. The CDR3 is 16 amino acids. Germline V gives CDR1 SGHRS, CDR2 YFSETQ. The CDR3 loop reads CASSLATSGRYNEQFF. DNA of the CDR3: TGCGCCAGCAGCTTGGCAACTAGCGGGAGGTACAATGAGCAGTTCTTC.

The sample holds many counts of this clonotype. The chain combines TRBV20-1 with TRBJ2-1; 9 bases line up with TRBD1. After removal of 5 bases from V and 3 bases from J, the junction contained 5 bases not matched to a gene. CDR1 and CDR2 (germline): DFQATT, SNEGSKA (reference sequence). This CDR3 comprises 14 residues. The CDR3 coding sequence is TGCAGTGCTGTCCCGGGACAGGGCTACAATGAGCAGTTCTTC. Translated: CSAVPGQGYNEQFF.

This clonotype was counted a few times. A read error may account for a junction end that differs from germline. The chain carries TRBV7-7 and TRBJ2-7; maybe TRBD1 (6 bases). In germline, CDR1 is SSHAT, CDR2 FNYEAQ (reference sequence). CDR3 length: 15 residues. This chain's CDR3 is CASSLAQGLVYEQYF. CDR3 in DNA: TGTGCTAGCAGCTTAGCACAGGGATTGGTCTACGAGCAGTACTTC. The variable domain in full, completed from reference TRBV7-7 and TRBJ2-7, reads GAGVSQSPRYKVTKRGQDVTLRCDPISSHATLYWYQQALGQGPEFLTYFNYEAQPDKSGLPSDRFSAERPEGSISTLTIQRTEQRDSAMYRCASSLAQGLVYEQYFGPGTRLTVT.

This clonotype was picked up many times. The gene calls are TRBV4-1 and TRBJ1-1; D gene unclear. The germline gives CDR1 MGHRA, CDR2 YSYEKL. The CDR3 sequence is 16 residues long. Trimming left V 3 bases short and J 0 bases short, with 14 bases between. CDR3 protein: CASSHLSTPMNTEAFF. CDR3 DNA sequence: TGCGCCAGCAGCCACCTATCGACACCAATGAACACTGAAGCTTTCTTT.

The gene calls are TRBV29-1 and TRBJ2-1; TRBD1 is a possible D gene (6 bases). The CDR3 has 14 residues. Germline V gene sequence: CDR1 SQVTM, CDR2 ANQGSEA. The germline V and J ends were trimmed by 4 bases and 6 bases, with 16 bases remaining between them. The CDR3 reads CSVVQGPPCNEQFF. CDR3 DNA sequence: TGCAGCGTTGTCCAGGGGCCCCCGTGCAATGAGCAGTTCTTC.

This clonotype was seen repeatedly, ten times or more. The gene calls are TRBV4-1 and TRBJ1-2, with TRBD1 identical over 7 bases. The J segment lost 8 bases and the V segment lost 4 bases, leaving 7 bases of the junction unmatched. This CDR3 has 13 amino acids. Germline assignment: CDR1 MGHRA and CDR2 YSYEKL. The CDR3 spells CASSPPQTGGYTF. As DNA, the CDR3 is TGCGCCAGCAGCCCCCCCCAGACAGGGGGCTACACCTTC.

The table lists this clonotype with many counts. The DNA of the CDR3 is TGTGCCAGCAGTTTTTCCGGGGGAGATATGAATGAGCAGTTCTTC. The encoded protein is CASSFSGGDMNEQFF. V usage is TRBV12-3 or TRBV12-4 and J usage is TRBJ2-1; perhaps TRBD2 as D (6 bases). V was trimmed by 3 bases and J by 7 bases, leaving 16 bases between them. This CDR3 comprises 15 residues.

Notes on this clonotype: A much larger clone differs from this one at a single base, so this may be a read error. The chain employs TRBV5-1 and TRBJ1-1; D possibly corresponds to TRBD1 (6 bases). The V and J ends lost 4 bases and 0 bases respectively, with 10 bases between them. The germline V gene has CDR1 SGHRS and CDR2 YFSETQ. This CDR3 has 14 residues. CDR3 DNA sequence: TGCGCCAGCAGCCAGGGACACGTGAACACTGAAGCTTTCTTT. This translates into CASSQGHVNTEAFF.

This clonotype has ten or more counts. The CDR3 bases are TGCAGTGCTTCGGGACGGATTCAGAACACTGAAGCTTTCTTT. Protein product: CSASGRIQNTEAFF. This chain links TRBV20-1 with TRBJ1-1; TRBD1 is a possible D gene (5 bases). The CDR3 is 14 residues long. The V end lost 5 bases, the J end lost 1 base, and 14 bases lay between the germline ends. Germline V gives CDR1 DFQATT, CDR2 SNEGSKA (reference sequence).

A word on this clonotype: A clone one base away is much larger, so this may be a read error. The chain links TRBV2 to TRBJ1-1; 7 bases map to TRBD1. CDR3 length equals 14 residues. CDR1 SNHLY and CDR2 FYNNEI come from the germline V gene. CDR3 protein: CDSSRDSGNTEAFF. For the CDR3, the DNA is TGTGACAGCAGTCGGGACAGTGGGAACACTGAAGCTTTCTTT.

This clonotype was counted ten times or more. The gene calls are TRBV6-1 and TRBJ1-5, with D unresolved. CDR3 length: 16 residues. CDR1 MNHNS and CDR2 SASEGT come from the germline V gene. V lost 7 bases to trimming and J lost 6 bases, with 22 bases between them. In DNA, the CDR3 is TGTGCCAGCACCTCAGAACTTCGAAACACGGGTCAGCCCCAGCATTTT. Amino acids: CASTSELRNTGQPQHF.

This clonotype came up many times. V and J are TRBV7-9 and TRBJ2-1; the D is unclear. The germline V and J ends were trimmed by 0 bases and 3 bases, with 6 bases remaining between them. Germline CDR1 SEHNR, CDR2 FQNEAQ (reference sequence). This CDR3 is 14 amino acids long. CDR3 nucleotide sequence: TGTGCCAGCAGCTTAGCGGCAAACTACAATGAGCAGTTCTTC. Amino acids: CASSLAANYNEQFF.

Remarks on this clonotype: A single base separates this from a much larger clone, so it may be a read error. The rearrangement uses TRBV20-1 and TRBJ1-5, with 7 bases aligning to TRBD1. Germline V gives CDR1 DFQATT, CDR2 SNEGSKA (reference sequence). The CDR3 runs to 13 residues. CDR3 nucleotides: TGCAGTGCCCAGGACAGGAGCAATCAGCCCCAGCGTTTT. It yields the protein CSAQDRSNQPQRF.

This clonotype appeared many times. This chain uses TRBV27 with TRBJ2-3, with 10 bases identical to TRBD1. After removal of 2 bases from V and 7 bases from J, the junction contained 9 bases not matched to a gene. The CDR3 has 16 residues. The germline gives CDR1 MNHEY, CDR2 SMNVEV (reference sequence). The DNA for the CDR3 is TGTGCCAGCAGTTTACGCGGACAGGGGGAATTCAATACGCAGTATTTT. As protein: CASSLRGQGEFNTQYF.

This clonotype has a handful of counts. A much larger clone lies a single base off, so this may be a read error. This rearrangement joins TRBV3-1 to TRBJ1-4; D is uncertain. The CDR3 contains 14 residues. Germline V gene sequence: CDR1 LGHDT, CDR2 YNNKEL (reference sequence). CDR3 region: CASSQDDGGEKRFF. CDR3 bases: TGTGCCAGCAGCCAAGATGATGGCGGCGAAAAACGGTTTTTT.

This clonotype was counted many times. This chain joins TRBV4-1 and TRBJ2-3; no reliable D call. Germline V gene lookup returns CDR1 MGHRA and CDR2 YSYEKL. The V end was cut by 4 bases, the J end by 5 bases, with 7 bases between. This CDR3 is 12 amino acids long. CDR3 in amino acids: CASSPRGDTQYF. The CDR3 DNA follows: TGCGCCAGCAGCCCCCGAGGAGATACGCAGTATTTT.

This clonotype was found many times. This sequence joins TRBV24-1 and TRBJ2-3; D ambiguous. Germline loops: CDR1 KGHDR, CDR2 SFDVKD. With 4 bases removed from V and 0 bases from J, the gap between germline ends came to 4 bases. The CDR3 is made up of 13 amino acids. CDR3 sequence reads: CATSDASTDTQYF. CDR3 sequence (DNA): TGTGCCACCAGTGACGCAAGCACAGATACGCAGTATTTT.

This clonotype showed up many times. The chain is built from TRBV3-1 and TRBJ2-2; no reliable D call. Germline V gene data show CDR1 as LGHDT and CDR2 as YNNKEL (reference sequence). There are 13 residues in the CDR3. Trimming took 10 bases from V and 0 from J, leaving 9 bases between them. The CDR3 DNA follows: TGTGCCACCACTTATCCGAACACCGGGGAGCTGTTTTTT. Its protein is CATTYPNTGELFF.

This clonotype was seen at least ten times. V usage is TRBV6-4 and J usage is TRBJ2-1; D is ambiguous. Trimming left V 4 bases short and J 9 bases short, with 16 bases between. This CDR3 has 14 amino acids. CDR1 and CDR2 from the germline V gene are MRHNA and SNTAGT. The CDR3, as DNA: TGTGCCAGCAGTGCAGAGTCGATGCCAATTGAGCAGTTCTTC. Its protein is CASSAESMPIEQFF.

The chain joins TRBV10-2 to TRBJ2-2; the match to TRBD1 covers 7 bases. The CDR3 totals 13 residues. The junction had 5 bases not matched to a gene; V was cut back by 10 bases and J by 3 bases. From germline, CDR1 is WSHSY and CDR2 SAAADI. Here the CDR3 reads CATLTGYTGELFF. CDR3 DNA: TGCGCCACCCTGACAGGGTACACCGGGGAGCTGTTTTTT.

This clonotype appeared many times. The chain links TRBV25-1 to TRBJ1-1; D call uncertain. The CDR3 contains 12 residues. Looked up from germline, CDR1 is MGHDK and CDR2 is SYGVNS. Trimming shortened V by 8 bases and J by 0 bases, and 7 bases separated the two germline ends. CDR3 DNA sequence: TGTGCCAGCGGTCGTATGAACACTGAAGCTTTCTTT. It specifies CASGRMNTEAFF.

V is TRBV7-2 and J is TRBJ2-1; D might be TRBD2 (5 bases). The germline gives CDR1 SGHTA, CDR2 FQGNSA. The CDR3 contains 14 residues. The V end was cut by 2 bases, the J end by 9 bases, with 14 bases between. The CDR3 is CASSLTASNSEQFF. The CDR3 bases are TGTGCCAGCAGCTTAACCGCTAGCAACAGTGAGCAGTTCTTC.

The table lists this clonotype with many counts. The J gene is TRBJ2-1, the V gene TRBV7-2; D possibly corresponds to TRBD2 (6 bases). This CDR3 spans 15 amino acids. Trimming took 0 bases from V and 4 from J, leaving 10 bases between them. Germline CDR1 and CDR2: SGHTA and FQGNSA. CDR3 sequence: CASSLAGGPYNEQFF. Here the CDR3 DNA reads TGTGCCAGCAGCTTAGCGGGGGGTCCATACAATGAGCAGTTCTTC.

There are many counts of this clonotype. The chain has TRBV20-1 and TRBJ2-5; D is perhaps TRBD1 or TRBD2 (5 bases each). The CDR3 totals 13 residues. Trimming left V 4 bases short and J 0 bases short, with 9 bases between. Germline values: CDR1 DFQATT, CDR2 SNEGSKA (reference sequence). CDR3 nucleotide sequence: TGCAGTGCTAACGGGGCGTACCAAGAGACCCAGTACTTC. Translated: CSANGAYQETQYF.